This T cell receptor beta chain was recovered during a study of T cell changes during pregnancy in multiple sclerosis (dated by TCRdb to the late 2010s). Study-level background: The study looked at changes in the T cell repertoire across pregnancy in women with multiple sclerosis.

Receptors were amplified or captured by the immunoSEQ multiplex PCR assay. Imported from immuneACCESS, the table was reduced by TCRdb to in-frame sequences with V and J called. These copies leave out some clones; in studies compared against another copy, an unresolved V gene accounts for under half, and the cause of the remainder is not known. Counted in this sample were roughly 64,000 clones; about 96% of them appeared once. Approximately 2.3% of the sample lies in the top ten. V lost 0 bases and J lost 2 bases, and the count of bases not matched to a germline gene is 4. From cysteine to phenylalanine, the CDR3 is 15 amino acids long. Only the CDR3 DNA is retained, 45 bases long and in frame from the first base. In the germline V gene (reference sequence), CDR1 corresponds to GTSNPN and CDR2 to SVGIG. On this clone itself: Its antigen specificity is not known. Nothing much larger sits one base from this clone, and base qualities are not available.

Source: CD8+ T cells from peripheral blood mononuclear cells, taken after pregnancy. The sequence derives from a female donor with multiple sclerosis, enrolled in a pregnancy study. The chain is made from TRBV30 and TRBJ1-5; 7 central bases correspond to TRBD1. In nucleotide form, the sequence is TGTGCCTGGAGTGTACTAGGGACAGGCAATCAGCCCCAGCATTTT. Protein translation: CAWSVLGTGNQPQHF.